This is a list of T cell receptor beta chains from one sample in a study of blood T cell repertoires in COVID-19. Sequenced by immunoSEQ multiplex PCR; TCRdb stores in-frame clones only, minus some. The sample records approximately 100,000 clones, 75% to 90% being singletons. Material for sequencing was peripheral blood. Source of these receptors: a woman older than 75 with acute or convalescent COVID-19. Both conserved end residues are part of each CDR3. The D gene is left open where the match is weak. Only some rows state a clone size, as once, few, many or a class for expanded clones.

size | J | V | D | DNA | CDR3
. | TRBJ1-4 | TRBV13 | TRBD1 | TGTGCCAGCAGCCACAGGGGGCAATCTAATGAAAAACTGTTTTTT | CASSHRGQSNEKLFF
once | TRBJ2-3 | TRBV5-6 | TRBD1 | TGTGCCAGCAGCTTGTCCGGGACAGGGGCTGGCACAGATACGCAGTATTTT | CASSLSGTGAGTDTQYF
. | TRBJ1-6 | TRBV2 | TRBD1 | TGTGCCAGCACTCGGACAGGGATGAATTCACCCCTCCACTTT | CASTRTGMNSPLHF
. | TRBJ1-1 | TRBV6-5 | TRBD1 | TGTGCCAGCAGTTACTCGGGCAGGGGGCAGACTGAAGCTTTCTTT | CASSYSGRGQTEAFF
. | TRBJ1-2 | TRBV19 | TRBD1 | TGTGCCAGTAGTAATTCCGGGACAGGGTTCGGCTACACCTTC | CASSNSGTGFGYTF
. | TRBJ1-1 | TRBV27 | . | TGTGCCAGCAGTTTAGCGGGGGTAAACGCTGAAGCTTTCTTT | CASSLAGVNAEAFF
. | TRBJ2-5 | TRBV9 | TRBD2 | TGTGCCAGCAGCGCGGGGACTAGCGGGGGGATAGGGGAGACCCAGTACTTC | CASSAGTSGGIGETQYF
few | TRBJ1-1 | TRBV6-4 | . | TGTGCCAGCAGCGAGCAGGGAAGCACTGAAGCTTTCTTT | CASSEQGSTEAFF
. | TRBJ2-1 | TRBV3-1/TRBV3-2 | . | TGTGCCAGCAGCCGGGTAGGGGTCGTCGATGAGCAGTTCTTC | CASSRVGVVDEQFF
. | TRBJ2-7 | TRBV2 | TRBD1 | TGTGCCAGCAATGGAGACGGGACAGGCCCCTACGAGCAGTACTTC | CASNGDGTGPYEQYF
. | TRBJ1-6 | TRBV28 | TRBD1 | TGTGCCAGCAGTTTCCCGGGACAGGGGTCTAATTCACCCCTCCACTTT | CASSFPGQGSNSPLHF
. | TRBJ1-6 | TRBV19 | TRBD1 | TGTGCCAGTAGTCGGGACAGGGAATCACCCCTCCACTTT | CASSRDRESPLHF
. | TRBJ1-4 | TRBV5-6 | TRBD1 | TGTGCCAGCAGCCCGGACAGGGGGACTAATGAAAAACTGTTTTTT | CASSPDRGTNEKLFF
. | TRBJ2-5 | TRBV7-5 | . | TGTGCCAGAAGCTTCGGCGGCGAGGGCCGGGGAGAGACCCAGTACTTC | CARSFGGEGRGETQYF
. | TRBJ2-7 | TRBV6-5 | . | TGTGCCAGCAGTTACTCGAGAGGGGGGGGGTACGAGCAGTACTTC | CASSYSRGGGYEQYF
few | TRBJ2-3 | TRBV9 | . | TGTGCCAGCACTTTGGGATGGGGAGGCACAGATACGCAGTATTTT | CASTLGWGGTDTQYF
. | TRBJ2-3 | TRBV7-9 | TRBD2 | TGTGCCAGCAGCCCCGGTGGGGGGGCAGATACGCAGTATTTT | CASSPGGGADTQYF
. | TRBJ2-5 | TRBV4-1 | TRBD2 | TGCGCCAGCAGCCAAGAAGTGTGGGCGGGGGGGCAAGAGACCCAGTACTTC | CASSQEVWAGGQETQYF
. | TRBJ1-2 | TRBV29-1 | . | TGCAGCGTTGAAGATTGGCGAGCAGGGTCCTTTGGCTACACCTTC | CSVEDWRAGSFGYTF
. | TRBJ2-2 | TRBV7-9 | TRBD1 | TGTGCCAGCAGCTCACCGGGACAGGGCGTCGGGGAGCTGTTTTTT | CASSSPGQGVGELFF
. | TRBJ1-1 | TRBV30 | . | TGTGCCTGGAGCATTGGGGCCGCGCCCCCTGAAGCTTTCTTT | CAWSIGAAPPEAFF
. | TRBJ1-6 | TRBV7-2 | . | TGTGCCAGCAGCTTAAGACCTGTTGGGAGGAGCTCCTATAATTCACCCCTCCACTTT | CASSLRPVGRSSYNSPLHF
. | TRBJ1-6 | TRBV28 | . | TGTGCCAGCAGTTTACTCGCCCCAGGGAATTCACCCCTCCACTTT | CASSLLAPGNSPLHF
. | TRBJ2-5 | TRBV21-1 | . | TGTGCCAGCAGCCCACTCCGGGACAGGGACCAAGAGACCCAGTACTTC | CASSPLRDRDQETQYF
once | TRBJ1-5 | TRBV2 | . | TGTGCCAGCAGAACAACAGGGAACCAGCCCCAGCATTTT | CASRTTGNQPQHF
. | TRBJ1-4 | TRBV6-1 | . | TGTGCCAGCAGTGAGGTCGACAAATCGAAACTGTTTTTT | CASSEVDKSKLFF
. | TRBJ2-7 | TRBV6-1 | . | TGTGCCAGCAGTGAAGTTGGGGGCCAGTACGAGCAGTACTTC | CASSEVGGQYEQYF
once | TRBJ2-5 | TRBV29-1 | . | TGCAGCGTTGAGGAGTTACGACTAGGGGAGACCCAGTACTTC | CSVEELRLGETQYF
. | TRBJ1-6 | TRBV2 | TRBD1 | TGTGCCAGCAGTGATTGGGACAGTAATTCACCCCTCCACTTT | CASSDWDSNSPLHF
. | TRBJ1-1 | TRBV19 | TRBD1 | TGTGCCAGTAGTATTCGGAGGGACAGGGGTGACACTGAAGCTTTCTTT | CASSIRRDRGDTEAFF
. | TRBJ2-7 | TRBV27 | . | TGTGCCAGCAGTCCCACGGGACCCGGGGGGCAGTACTTC | CASSPTGPGGQYF
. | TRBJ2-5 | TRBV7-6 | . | TGTGCCAGCAGCTTAGGGAGACAGACCCAAGAGACCCAGTACTTC | CASSLGRQTQETQYF
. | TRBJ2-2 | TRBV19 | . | TGTGCCAGTAGGCTTGGAGGGGGCCGGAACACCGGGGAGCTGTTTTTT | CASRLGGGRNTGELFF
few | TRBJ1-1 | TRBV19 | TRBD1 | TGTGCCAGTAAACCCGGGACAGAAATGAACACTGAAGCTTTCTTT | CASKPGTEMNTEAFF
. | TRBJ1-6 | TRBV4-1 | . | TGCGCCAGCAGCCCAGAGGTGGGCACGTTCTCACCCCTCCACTTT | CASSPEVGTFSPLHF
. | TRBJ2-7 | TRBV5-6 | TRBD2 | TGTGCCAGCCACTACATGACTAGCGGAACCTACGAGCAGTACTTC | CASHYMTSGTYEQYF
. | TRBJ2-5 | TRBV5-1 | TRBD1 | TGCGCCAGCAGCTTAACAGGGGGCGCGGGGACCCAGTACTTC | CASSLTGGAGTQYF
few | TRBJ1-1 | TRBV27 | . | TGTGCCAGCAGTGGTTTGCCCCTCCTGCGAGCTTTCTTT | CASSGLPLLRAFF
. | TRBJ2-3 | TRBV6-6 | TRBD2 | TGTGCCAGCAGCCTGGCACCCCTACTAGCGGGGGATTTACATAGCACAGATACGCAGTATTTT | CASSLAPLLAGDLHSTDTQYF
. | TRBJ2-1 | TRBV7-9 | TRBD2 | TGTGCCAGCAGCTTAGTCGGTCTAGCGGGGGGTAATTACAATGAGCAGTTCTTC | CASSLVGLAGGNYNEQFF
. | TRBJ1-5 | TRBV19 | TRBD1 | TGTGCCAGCGGAGGGACAGGGTGGGATCAGCCCCAGCATTTT | CASGGTGWDQPQHF
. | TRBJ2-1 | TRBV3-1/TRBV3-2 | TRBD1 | TGTGCCAGCAGCCAAGATGTCAGACAGGGGGCCTACAATGAGCAGTTCTTC | CASSQDVRQGAYNEQFF